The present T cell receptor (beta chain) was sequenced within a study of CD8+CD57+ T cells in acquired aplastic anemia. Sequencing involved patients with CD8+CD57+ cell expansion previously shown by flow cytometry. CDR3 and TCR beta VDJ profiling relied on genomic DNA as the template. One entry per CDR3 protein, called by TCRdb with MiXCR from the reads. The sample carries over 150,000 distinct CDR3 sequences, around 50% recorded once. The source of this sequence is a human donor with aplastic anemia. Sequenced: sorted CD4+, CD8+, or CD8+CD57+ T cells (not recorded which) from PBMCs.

The CDR3 DNA sequence: TGTGCCAGCAGCTTCCTGACAGAGCTTAACTATGGCTACACCTTC. Its protein product is CASSFLTELNYGYTF. The chain links TRBV5-6 to TRBJ1-2; possibly TRBD1 for D (5 bases). V lost 2 bases, J lost 1 base, and 12 bases lay in between. The germline V gene encodes CDR1 SGHDT and CDR2 YYEEEE. This CDR3 spans 15 amino acids. Full variable domain (rest looked up from reference TRBV5-6 and TRBJ1-2): DAGVTQSPTHLIKTRGQQVTLRCSPKSGHDTVSWYQQALGQGPQFIFQYYEEEERQRGNFPDRFSGHQFPNYSSELNVNALLLGDSALYLCASSFLTELNYGYTFGSGTRLTVV.